These T cell receptor beta chains were read from a single sample in a study of cytomegalovirus exposure and HLA in healthy donors. Profiling relied on immunoSEQ multiplex PCR, and the TCRdb table lists in-frame clones only, not all of them. The profile shows 100,000 to 150,000 clones, approximately 82% of them singletons. The sequencing sample was made of PBMCs. These receptors were obtained from a boy younger than 10 in good health and CMV-seronegative. Both conserved end residues are part of each CDR3. A D gene is named only where the DNA matches it firmly. Some rows have no size entry. The others give once, few or many, or a class for an expanded clone.

j_call clone_size d_call v_call cdr3_aa cdr3_nt
TRBJ2-1 NA TRBD2 TRBV25-1 CASLGAGGRSYNEQFF TGTGCCAGCCTCGGGGCGGGGGGACGTTCCTACAATGAGCAGTTCTTC
TRBJ2-2 NA NA TRBV6-5 CASNVMSGKTGELFF TGTGCCAGCAATGTGATGTCCGGGAAGACCGGGGAGCTGTTTTTT
TRBJ2-1 NA NA TRBV11-2 CASSRPTAYNEQFF TGTGCCAGCAGCCGCCCGACAGCCTACAATGAGCAGTTCTTC
TRBJ2-7 NA NA TRBV4-3 CASSQGEGGYEQYF TGCGCCAGCAGCCAAGGGGAGGGGGGGTACGAGCAGTACTTC
TRBJ1-5 NA NA TRBV6-5 CASRSGGYSNQPQHF TGTGCCAGCAGATCCGGGGGGTATAGCAATCAGCCCCAGCATTTT
TRBJ1-5 NA NA TRBV9 CASSVGGGQGQPQHF TGTGCCAGCAGCGTAGGCGGGGGGCAGGGGCAGCCCCAGCATTTT
TRBJ1-2 few NA TRBV4-3 CASSQEIVNDAAYGYTF TGCGCCAGCAGCCAAGAAATTGTGAACGACGCGGCTTATGGCTACACCTTC
TRBJ1-4 NA NA TRBV5-1 CASSPTTGPTRFF TGCGCCAGCAGCCCAACGACAGGTCCCACCAGGTTTTTT
TRBJ1-5 NA NA TRBV2 CASVLVVNQPQHF TGTGCCAGCGTACTGGTGGTTAATCAGCCCCAGCATTTT
TRBJ2-2 once NA TRBV6-5 CASRGRRNTGELFF TGTGCCAGCAGGGGGAGGAGGAACACCGGGGAGCTGTTTTTT
TRBJ2-2 NA NA TRBV21-1 CASSPPCRGRTGELFF TGTGCCAGCAGCCCCCCTTGTAGGGGGCGGACCGGGGAGCTGTTTTTT
TRBJ1-2 NA TRBD1 TRBV19 CASSIAPQGAHGYTF TGTGCCAGTAGTATAGCCCCTCAGGGGGCGCATGGCTACACCTTC
TRBJ2-2 few TRBD1 TRBV6-5 CASSSGTEPNTGELFF TGTGCCAGCAGTTCCGGGACAGAACCGAACACCGGGGAGCTGTTTTTT
TRBJ2-1 NA NA TRBV11-2 CASSLDLGVGLYNEQFF TGTGCCAGCAGCTTAGATCTGGGAGTAGGACTCTACAATGAGCAGTTCTTC
TRBJ1-1 NA NA TRBV9 CASSDGTGGSTEAFF TGTGCCAGCAGCGACGGGACCGGGGGTTCCACTGAAGCTTTCTTT
TRBJ2-2 NA TRBD2 TRBV18 CASSPPGWERENTGELFF TGTGCCAGCTCACCACCTGGGTGGGAGCGGGAGAACACCGGGGAGCTGTTTTTT
TRBJ1-1 NA NA TRBV7-8 CASSSPGGANTEAFF TGTGCCAGCAGCTCCCCCGGAGGGGCGAACACTGAAGCTTTCTTT
TRBJ2-3 NA TRBD1 TRBV7-6 CASSLGTGGSTDTQYF TGTGCCAGCAGCTTAGGGACAGGGGGTAGCACAGATACGCAGTATTTT
TRBJ1-1 few TRBD1 TRBV2 CASRPWRGRGMNTEAFF TGTGCCAGCAGGCCGTGGAGGGGGCGTGGAATGAACACTGAAGCTTTCTTT
TRBJ1-2 NA NA TRBV4-2 CASSQDWRQGLYGYTF TGTGCCAGCAGCCAAGATTGGAGGCAGGGGCTCTATGGCTACACCTTC
TRBJ2-2 NA TRBD2 TRBV29-1 CSVVLAGGPSGELFF TGCAGCGTTGTCCTAGCGGGAGGGCCCTCTGGGGAGCTGTTTTTT
TRBJ2-1 NA TRBD1 TRBV7-9 CASSLPAGTGDNEQFF TGTGCCAGCAGCCTACCTGCCGGGACAGGGGACAATGAGCAGTTCTTC
TRBJ1-2 NA NA TRBV6-5 CASSYSGDGYTF TGTGCCAGCAGTTATTCGGGGGATGGCTACACCTTC
TRBJ2-5 NA TRBD2 TRBV7-2 CASSPWTSAETQYF TGTGCCAGCAGCCCTTGGACTAGCGCGGAGACCCAGTACTTC
TRBJ1-1 once NA TRBV28 CASSPKEFDNTEAFF TGTGCCAGCAGTCCGAAGGAGTTCGATAACACTGAAGCTTTCTTT
TRBJ2-7 NA TRBD1 TRBV7-6 CASGYRGHEQYF TGTGCCAGCGGGTACAGGGGGCACGAGCAGTACTTC
TRBJ1-2 NA TRBD1 TRBV5-6 CASSPLDRANYGYTF TGTGCCAGCAGCCCGTTGGACAGGGCCAACTATGGCTACACCTTC
TRBJ2-3 NA NA TRBV5-6 CASSLAGMSTDTQYF TGTGCCAGCAGCTTGGCCGGGATGAGCACAGATACGCAGTATTTT
TRBJ2-3 NA NA TRBV6-4 CASSPGVASTDTQYF TGTGCCAGCAGCCCGGGGGTGGCTAGCACAGATACGCAGTATTTT
TRBJ1-5 NA NA TRBV19 CASSIGYRRQPQHF TGTGCCAGTAGTATAGGGTACAGGAGACAGCCCCAGCATTTT
TRBJ1-5 NA TRBD1 TRBV6-4 CASSVEGGGQPQHF TGTGCCAGCAGTGTGGAAGGGGGCGGTCAGCCCCAGCATTTT
TRBJ2-5 NA TRBD1 TRBV30 CAWSVDRGQETQYF TGTGCCTGGAGTGTGGACAGGGGCCAAGAGACCCAGTACTTC
TRBJ1-6 NA NA TRBV15 CATSPTRDSPLHF TGTGCCACCAGCCCCACGAGGGATTCACCCCTCCACTTT
TRBJ1-1 NA NA TRBV7-9 CASSPSGVRKTEAFF TGTGCCAGCAGCCCTAGCGGGGTCAGGAAGACTGAAGCTTTCTTT
TRBJ2-1 NA NA TRBV18 CASSPPGSGYGEQFF TGTGCCAGCTCACCACCCGGTAGCGGCTACGGTGAGCAGTTCTTC